The rows below give T cell receptor beta chains drawn from one sample of a study of T cells after yellow fever vaccination. TCRdb reanalysed the 5' RACE reads using MiXCR and keeps one entry per CDR3 protein. Of about 240,000 distinct CDR3 sequences listed, 6.9% are singletons. The sample was CD4+ T cells sorted from PBMCs, taken 15 days after the yellow fever booster vaccination. The receptor source for this set is a man aged 25 to 40 who received the YFV17D yellow fever vaccine. CDR3s include the opening cysteine and the closing phenylalanine or tryptophan. D genes are given only for firm matches. Clone size is shown for a subset of rows, as once, few, many or a class of expanded clone.

TRBJ2-1,-,TRBV29-1,few,CSVPRRSSYNEQFF,TGCAGCGTTCCCAGGAGGAGCTCCTACAATGAGCAGTTCTTC
TRBJ2-7,-,TRBV7-2,many,CASSLEGLRGGEQYF,TGTGCCAGCAGCTTAGAAGGTTTGCGTGGTGGCGAGCAGTACTTC
TRBJ2-3,-,TRBV6-2/TRBV6-3,many,CASSYSQGLDTQYF,TGTGCCAGCAGTTACTCCCAGGGACTGGATACGCAGTATTTT
TRBJ2-3,TRBD2,TRBV24-1,many,CATSDSPATSGSTDTQYF,TGTGCCACCAGTGATTCCCCCGCGACTAGCGGCTCCACAGATACGCAGTATTTT
TRBJ2-3,TRBD2,TRBV11-2,many,CASSPKTSGRGGTDTQYF,TGTGCCAGCAGCCCTAAGACTAGCGGGAGAGGAGGCACAGATACGCAGTATTTT
TRBJ2-4,-,TRBV6-5,-,CASSYLGGKNIQYF,TGTGCCAGCAGTTACTTGGGCGGGAAAAACATTCAGTACTTC
TRBJ2-1,TRBD2,TRBV20-1,few,CSAKRSGGGNEQFF,TGCAGTGCCAAGCGGTCGGGAGGAGGCAATGAGCAGTTCTTC
TRBJ2-7,TRBD1,TRBV9,few,CASSVGTGLEQYF,TGTGCCAGCAGCGTCGGGACAGGGCTCGAGCAGTACTTC
TRBJ2-7,TRBD1,TRBV28,few,CANQGQGTYEQYF,TGTGCCAACCAGGGACAGGGGACTTACGAGCAGTACTTC
TRBJ2-5,-,TRBV20-1,many,CSARDRRSRETQYF,TGCAGTGCTAGAGATAGACGCTCGAGAGAGACCCAGTACTTC
TRBJ2-6,-,TRBV4-3,-,CASSQDLVQGRLGANVLTF,TGCGCCAGCAGCCAAGATTTAGTCCAGGGGCGCCTTGGGGCCAACGTCCTGACTTTC
TRBJ2-7,-,TRBV2,-,CASHRDGSYEQYF,TGTGCCAGCCACCGGGACGGCTCCTACGAGCAGTACTTC
TRBJ2-3,-,TRBV12-3/TRBV12-4,-,CASSLRYTDTQYF,TGTGCCAGCAGCCTACGTTACACAGATACGCAGTATTTT
TRBJ2-1,TRBD1,TRBV5-1,few,CASSLQGVDNEQFF,TGCGCCAGCAGCCTGCAGGGGGTAGACAATGAGCAGTTCTTC
TRBJ2-7,TRBD1,TRBV6-2/TRBV6-3,few,CASRTGSLYEQYF,TGTGCCAGCCGGACAGGGAGTCTCTACGAGCAGTACTTC
TRBJ2-1,-,TRBV7-8,few,CASSSIFNEQFF,TGTGCCAGCAGCTCTATTTTCAATGAGCAGTTCTTC
TRBJ2-1,-,TRBV7-6,-,CASSSGYNEQFF,TGTGCCAGCAGCTCCGGCTACAATGAGCAGTTCTTC
TRBJ2-1,TRBD1,TRBV20-1,few,CSAGDRDPNEQFF,TGCAGTGCGGGGGACAGGGACCCCAATGAGCAGTTCTTC
TRBJ2-2,-,TRBV12-3/TRBV12-4,few,CASSELGASGELFF,TGTGCCAGCAGTGAGCTTGGTGCGAGCGGGGAGCTGTTTTTT
TRBJ2-7,-,TRBV5-6,many,CASSSWGAGALYEQYF,TGTGCCAGCAGCTCCTGGGGGGCGGGAGCTTTGTACGAGCAGTACTTC
TRBJ1-5,-,TRBV7-2,few,CASSRVEGVSFYQPQHF,TGTGCCAGCAGCCGTGTTGAGGGGGTTTCGTTTTATCAGCCCCAGCATTTT
TRBJ2-1,TRBD2,TRBV20-1,many,CSATRAGGGINEQFF,TGCAGTGCTACCAGGGCGGGAGGTGGAATCAATGAGCAGTTCTTC
TRBJ2-1,-,TRBV28,many,CASSSRQVNSYNEQFF,TGTGCCAGCAGTAGCAGACAGGTGAACTCCTACAATGAGCAGTTCTTC
TRBJ2-4,-,TRBV30,many,CAWSPGSKNIQYF,TGTGCCTGGAGTCCGGGGTCCAAAAACATTCAGTACTTC
TRBJ1-1,-,TRBV20-1,few,CSATEGGTEAFF,TGCAGTGCGACCGAGGGGGGAACTGAAGCTTTCTTT
TRBJ2-5,-,TRBV20-1,-,CSARDPRLDSQETQYF,TGCAGTGCTAGAGACCCCCGACTAGACTCACAAGAGACCCAGTACTTC
TRBJ2-3,TRBD2,TRBV20-1,few,CSANPHQTSGTQYF,TGCAGTGCTAATCCCCACCAAACTAGCGGAACGCAGTATTTT
TRBJ2-3,TRBD1,TRBV4-2,few,CASSQGTGGGDTQYF,TGTGCCAGCAGCCAAGGGACAGGGGGCGGGGATACGCAGTATTTT
TRBJ2-1,-,TRBV7-2,-,CASSLASPHEHFF,TGTGCCAGCAGCTTAGCTAGTCCGCATGAGCACTTCTTC
TRBJ2-3,TRBD2,TRBV10-3,-,CAIRLADGGTDTQYF,TGTGCCATCAGGCTAGCGGACGGGGGGACAGATACGCAGTATTTT
TRBJ1-1,TRBD1,TRBV18,-,CASSPNSNRGAFF,TGTGCCAGCTCACCGAATAGCAACAGGGGCGCTTTCTTT